Listed below are T cell receptor beta chains from one sample, sequenced in a study of T cell responses to AZD1222 COVID-19 vaccine. Here immunoSEQ multiplex PCR was the method, and the copy in TCRdb shows in-frame clones only, minus some. The table has 120,000 or so clones, about 94% seen once; the top ten hold about 3.1%. This specimen consisted of peripheral blood, obtained 28 days after the second AZD1222 dose. The receptors derive from an adult who received the AZD1222 COVID-19 vaccine. Each CDR3 is given without its conserved first and last residue. A D gene is named only where the DNA matches it firmly.

CDR3	D	V	J
ASSLVGTGSGNTIY	.	TRBV5-1	TRBJ1-3
ASSLSAGVLYEQY	.	TRBV27	TRBJ2-7
ATSTRGNTEAF	.	TRBV5-1	TRBJ1-1
ASSLDREAF	.	TRBV11-3	TRBJ1-1
ASSLGSGGIYEQY	TRBD2	TRBV13	TRBJ2-7
ASSVIVTSSYEQY	.	TRBV19	TRBJ2-7
ASRRPGAFPGELF	.	TRBV6-5	TRBJ2-2
ASTLGGQTSEQY	TRBD1	TRBV6-5	TRBJ2-7
ASSFRGRSPYEQY	.	TRBV7-2	TRBJ2-7
ASSFTGTQTYEQY	.	TRBV11-2	TRBJ2-7
ASGIRGADNEQF	.	TRBV5-1	TRBJ2-1
ASSLEGADNTEAF	TRBD1	TRBV5-8	TRBJ1-1
ASSLNSNTEAF	.	TRBV27	TRBJ1-1
ASGKQGDNSPLH	TRBD1	TRBV4-2	TRBJ1-6
ASSELVDEQY	.	TRBV10-1	TRBJ2-7
ASSQGGDTQY	.	TRBV11-2	TRBJ2-3
ASSLSLGNEKLF	.	TRBV18	TRBJ1-4
ASLGEAKNIQY	.	TRBV2	TRBJ2-4
ASTATEGSETQY	.	TRBV6-5	TRBJ2-5
ASSLALAPMSTDTQY	TRBD2	TRBV5-4	TRBJ2-3
ASSLGQPLRSYGYT	TRBD1	TRBV19	TRBJ1-2
ASRGQGGTEAF	TRBD1	TRBV27	TRBJ1-1
ASSQDEWSSGGATDTQY	TRBD2	TRBV3-1/TRBV3-2	TRBJ2-3
ASSEGKQF	.	TRBV25-1	TRBJ2-1
ASSLYGTSGSEQY	TRBD2	TRBV27	TRBJ2-7
ASRNELAGGFAGELF	TRBD2	TRBV7-6	TRBJ2-2
ASSDQGPYEQY	.	TRBV2	TRBJ2-7
ASSVTGYSGYT	.	TRBV7-9	TRBJ1-2
ASREEDAEAF	.	TRBV6-5	TRBJ1-1
ASRPDRAGNTIY	.	TRBV28	TRBJ1-3
ASSFHTEAF	.	TRBV12-3/TRBV12-4	TRBJ1-1
ASSQVGGQPQH	.	TRBV3-1/TRBV3-2	TRBJ1-5
ASSLAPGGDQPQH	TRBD1	TRBV5-1	TRBJ1-5
ASSPTGANTGELF	TRBD1	TRBV11-3	TRBJ2-2
ASSYSTGSVYEQY	.	TRBV6-5	TRBJ2-7
ASSPVSTHTDTQY	.	TRBV7-2	TRBJ2-3
ASSSGQGAWETQY	TRBD1	TRBV5-4	TRBJ2-5
ASSYRTGYGYT	TRBD1	TRBV6-5	TRBJ1-2
ASSLFNREYSYNSPLH	.	TRBV7-6	TRBJ1-6
ASKRDRERNEAF	TRBD1	TRBV6-5	TRBJ1-1
ASSPTENTEAF	.	TRBV18	TRBJ1-1
STQGGAQTQY	.	TRBV29-1	TRBJ2-5
ASSLSSSGSPYEQY	TRBD2	TRBV27	TRBJ2-7
ASSEGRQGLREQY	.	TRBV2	TRBJ2-7
ASRRGSIVPETQY	.	TRBV6-5	TRBJ2-5
ATSRGQGTNGYT	.	TRBV15	TRBJ1-2
ASSQPTARLDGYT	.	TRBV4-1	TRBJ1-2
AWRRQGWDTEAF	TRBD1	TRBV30	TRBJ1-1
ASSPPGVHNYGYT	.	TRBV7-9	TRBJ1-2
ASNRGPSGETGELF	.	TRBV19	TRBJ2-2
ASSKLGPGDNEQF	.	TRBV5-1	TRBJ2-1
AGRTGGEEKLF	TRBD1	TRBV28	TRBJ1-4
AWNDPGQGLGNTEAF	TRBD1	TRBV30	TRBJ1-1
ASSQPGGRSYEQY	.	TRBV11-2	TRBJ2-7
ASSLLTDGYT	.	TRBV12-3/TRBV12-4	TRBJ1-2
ASSIWNRVNTEAF	.	TRBV19	TRBJ1-1
ASSADSLSYGYT	.	TRBV2	TRBJ1-2
ASSLGNTGYEQY	.	TRBV7-8	TRBJ2-7
ASSLGTGDSYEQY	TRBD1	TRBV5-1	TRBJ2-7